The 5 T cell receptor beta chains in this list originate from one sample, sequenced in a study of blood T cell repertoires in COVID-19. Clones were sequenced by immunoSEQ multiplex PCR, and TCRdb holds only the in-frame ones, with some missing. The sample carries 95,000 to 110,000 clones, about 90% recorded once. Specimen: peripheral blood. Receptor source: a man aged 45 to 65 in a cohort sampled during active COVID-19.

The chain has TRBV27 and TRBJ1-1, with 12 bases identical to TRBD1. This CDR3 contains 14 residues. V lost 6 bases and J lost 11; bases outside the gene matches: 10. Germline lookup yields CDR1 MNHEY and CDR2 SMNVEV (reference sequence). The CDR3 sequence: CASSSGQGASWAFF. The CDR3 coding sequence is TGTGCCAGCAGCTCGGGACAGGGGGCGAGTTGGGCTTTCTTT.

DNA for the CDR3: TGTGCCAGTAAGTTCTTAGACAGGGGCCCTGGCACAGATACGCAGTATTTT. Its protein is CASKFLDRGPGTDTQYF. The chain links TRBV19 to TRBJ2-3, with TRBD1 matching 8 bases. The CDR3 length is 17 residues. After removal of 7 bases from V and 1 base from J, the junction contained 13 bases not matched to a gene. Germline assignment: CDR1 LNHDA and CDR2 SQIVND (reference sequence).

The chain couples TRBV13 to TRBJ1-2, with TRBD1 as a possible D gene (5 bases). V was pared by 6 bases and J by 4 bases, with 21 bases between. There are 16 residues in the CDR3. Germline V gives CDR1 PRHDT, CDR2 FYEKMQ (reference sequence). The CDR3 DNA reads as TGTGCCAGCAGGCCGACGGGAGAGGGGTTCGCCTATGGCTACACCTTC. Translation: CASRPTGEGFAYGYTF.

The J gene is TRBJ2-3, the V gene TRBV12-5, with 16 bases that match TRBD2. CDR3 length: 16 residues. V was clipped by 5 bases and J by 6 bases; unmatched bases: 5. Looked up from germline, CDR1 is LGHNT and CDR2 is FRNRAP. In DNA, the CDR3 is TGTGCTAGTGGTGCGGGACTAGCGGGGGGGCAGGATACGCAGTATTTT. It translates to CASGAGLAGGQDTQYF.

The chain links TRBV5-1 to TRBJ1-1; D might be TRBD1 (5 bases). The V gene's germline CDR1 is SGHRS and CDR2 YFSETQ. Trimming removed 0 bases at V and 1 base at J, with 7 bases between. The CDR3 covers 14 residues. The CDR3 reads CASSLVQGNTEAFF. The CDR3 DNA follows: TGCGCCAGCAGCTTGGTTCAGGGGAACACTGAAGCTTTCTTT.